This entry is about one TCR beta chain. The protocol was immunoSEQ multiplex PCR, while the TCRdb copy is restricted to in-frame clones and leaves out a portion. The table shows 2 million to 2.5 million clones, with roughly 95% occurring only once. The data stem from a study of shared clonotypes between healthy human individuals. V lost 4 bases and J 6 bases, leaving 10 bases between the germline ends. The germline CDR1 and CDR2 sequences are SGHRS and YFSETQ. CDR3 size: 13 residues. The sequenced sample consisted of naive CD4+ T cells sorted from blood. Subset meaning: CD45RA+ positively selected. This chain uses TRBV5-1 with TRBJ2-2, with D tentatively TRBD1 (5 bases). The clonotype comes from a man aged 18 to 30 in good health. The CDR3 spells CASSNRGAGELFF. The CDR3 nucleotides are TGCGCCAGCAGCAATAGGGGTGCCGGGGAGCTGTTTTTT.